This TCR beta chain was recovered during a study of immune evolution from preneoplasia to lung adenocarcinoma. Whole-study findings and limits: Clonality was highest in normal lung, lower in later-stage lesions apparently.

Histologic diagnosis was independently verified by two lung pathologists. Notes on this clone: Its cognate antigen is unknown.

This CDR3 is 11 amino acids long. Germline values: CDR1 GTSNPN, CDR2 SVGIG (reference sequence). V dropped 4 bases and J dropped 2 bases, with 4 bases sitting between them. Sequencing was performed with immunoSEQ multiplex PCR; in TCRdb, only in-frame clones are kept and a portion is missing. In the table there are 4,300 or so clones, just over 75% of which are singletons. Specimen: FFPE adjacent normal lung tissue. The source of this sequence is a person aged 60-79 years with lung adenocarcinoma. This chain uses TRBV30 with TRBJ2-3, with unresolved D. The CDR3 DNA reads TGTGCCTGGACTGTCACAGATACGCAGTATTTT. This translates into CAWTVTDTQYF.